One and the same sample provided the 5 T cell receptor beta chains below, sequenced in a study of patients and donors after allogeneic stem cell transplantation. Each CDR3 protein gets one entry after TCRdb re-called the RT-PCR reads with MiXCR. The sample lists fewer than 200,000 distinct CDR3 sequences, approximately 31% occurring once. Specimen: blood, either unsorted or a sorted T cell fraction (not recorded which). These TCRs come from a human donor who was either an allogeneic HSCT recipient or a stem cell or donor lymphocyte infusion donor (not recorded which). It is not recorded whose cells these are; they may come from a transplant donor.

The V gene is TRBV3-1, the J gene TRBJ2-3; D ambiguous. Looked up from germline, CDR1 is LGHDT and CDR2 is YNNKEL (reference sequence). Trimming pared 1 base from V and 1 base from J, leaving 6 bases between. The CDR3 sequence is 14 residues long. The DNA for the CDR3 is TGTGCCAGCAGCCAAGTTGGGGGCACAGATACGCAGTATTTT. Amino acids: CASSQVGGTDTQYF.

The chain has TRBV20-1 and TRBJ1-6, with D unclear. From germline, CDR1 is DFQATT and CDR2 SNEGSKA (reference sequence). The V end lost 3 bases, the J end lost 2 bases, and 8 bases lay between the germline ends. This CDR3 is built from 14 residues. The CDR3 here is CSASRSTYNSPLHF. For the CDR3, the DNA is TGCAGTGCTAGCAGGTCGACCTATAATTCACCCCTCCACTTT.

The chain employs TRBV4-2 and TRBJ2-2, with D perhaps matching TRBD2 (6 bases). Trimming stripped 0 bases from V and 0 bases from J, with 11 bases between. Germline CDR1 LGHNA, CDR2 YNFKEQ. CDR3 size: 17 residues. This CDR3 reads CASSQESGSTNTGELFF. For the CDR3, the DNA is TGTGCCAGCAGCCAAGAATCCGGGAGCACGAACACCGGGGAGCTGTTTTTT.

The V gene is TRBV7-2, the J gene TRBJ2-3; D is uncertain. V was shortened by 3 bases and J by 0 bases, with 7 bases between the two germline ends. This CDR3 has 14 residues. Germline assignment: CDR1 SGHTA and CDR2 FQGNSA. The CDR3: CASSFPLSTDTQYF. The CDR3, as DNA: TGTGCCAGCAGCTTCCCTTTGAGCACAGATACGCAGTATTTT. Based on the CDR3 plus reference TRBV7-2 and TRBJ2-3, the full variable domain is GAGVSQSPSNKVTEKGKDVELRCDPISGHTALYWYRQSLGQGLEFLIYFQGNSAPDKSGLPSDRFSAERTGGSVSTLTIQRTQQEDSAVYLCASSFPLSTDTQYFGPGTRLTVL.

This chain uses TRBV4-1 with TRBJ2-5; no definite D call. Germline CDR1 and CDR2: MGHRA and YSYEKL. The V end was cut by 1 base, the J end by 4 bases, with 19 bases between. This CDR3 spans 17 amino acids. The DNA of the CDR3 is TGCGCCAGCAGCCAAGTCTCAAGTGTTACGGGTCTAGAGACCCAGTACTTC. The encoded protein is CASSQVSSVTGLETQYF.